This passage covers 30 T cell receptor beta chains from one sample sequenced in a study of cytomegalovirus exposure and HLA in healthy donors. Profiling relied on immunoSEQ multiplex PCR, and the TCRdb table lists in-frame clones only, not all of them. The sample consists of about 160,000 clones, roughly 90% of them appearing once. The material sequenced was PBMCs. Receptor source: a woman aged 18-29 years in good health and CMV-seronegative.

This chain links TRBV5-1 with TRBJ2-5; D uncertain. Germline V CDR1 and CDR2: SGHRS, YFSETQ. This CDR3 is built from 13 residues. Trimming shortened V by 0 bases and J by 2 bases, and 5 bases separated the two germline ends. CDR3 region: CASSLDGQETQYF. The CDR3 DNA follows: TGCGCCAGCAGCTTGGACGGGCAAGAGACCCAGTACTTC.

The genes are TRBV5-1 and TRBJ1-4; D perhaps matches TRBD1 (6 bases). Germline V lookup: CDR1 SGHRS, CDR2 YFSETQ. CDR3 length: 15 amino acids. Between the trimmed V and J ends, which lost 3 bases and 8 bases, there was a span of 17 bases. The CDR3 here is CASSSLSRGDEKLFF. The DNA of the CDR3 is TGCGCCAGCAGCTCGTTGAGCAGGGGTGACGAAAAACTGTTTTTT. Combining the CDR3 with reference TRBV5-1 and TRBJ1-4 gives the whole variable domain KAGVTQTPRYLIKTRGQQVTLSCSPISGHRSVSWYQQTPGQGLQFLFEYFSETQRNKGNFPGRFSGRQFSNSRSEMNVSTLELGDSALYLCASSSLSRGDEKLFFGSGTQLSVL.

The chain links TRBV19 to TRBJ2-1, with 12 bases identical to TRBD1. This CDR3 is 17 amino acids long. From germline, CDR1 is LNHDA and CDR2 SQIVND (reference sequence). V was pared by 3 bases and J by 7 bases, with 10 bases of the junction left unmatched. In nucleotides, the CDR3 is TGTGCCAGTAGTATTACCGGGACAGGGGGCGCGAGGAATGAGCAGTTCTTC. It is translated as CASSITGTGGARNEQFF.

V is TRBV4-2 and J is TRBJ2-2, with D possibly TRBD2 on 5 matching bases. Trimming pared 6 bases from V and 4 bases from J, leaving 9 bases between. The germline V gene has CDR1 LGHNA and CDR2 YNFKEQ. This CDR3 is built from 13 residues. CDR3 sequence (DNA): TGTGCCAGCAGACGGGCGGGCACCGGGGAGCTGTTTTTT. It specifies CASRRAGTGELFF.

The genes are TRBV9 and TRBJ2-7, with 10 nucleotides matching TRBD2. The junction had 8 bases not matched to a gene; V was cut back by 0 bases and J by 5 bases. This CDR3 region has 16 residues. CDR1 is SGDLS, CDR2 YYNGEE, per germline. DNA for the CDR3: TGTGCCAGCAGCGTAGAACCTAGCGGGAGTTCCAACGAGCAGTACTTC. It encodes CASSVEPSGSSNEQYF.

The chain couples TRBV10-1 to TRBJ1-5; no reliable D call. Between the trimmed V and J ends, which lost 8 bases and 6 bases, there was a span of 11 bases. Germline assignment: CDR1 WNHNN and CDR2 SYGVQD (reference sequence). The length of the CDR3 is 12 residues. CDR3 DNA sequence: TGCGCCAGCTATGGCTCATTTCAGCCCCAGCATTTT. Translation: CASYGSFQPQHF.

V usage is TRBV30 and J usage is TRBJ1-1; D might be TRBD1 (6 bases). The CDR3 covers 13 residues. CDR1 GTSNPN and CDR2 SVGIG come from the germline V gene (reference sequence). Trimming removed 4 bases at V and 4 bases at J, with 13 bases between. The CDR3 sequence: CAWTLQGGTEAFF. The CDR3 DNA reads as TGTGCCTGGACCCTTCAAGGGGGCACTGAAGCTTTCTTT.

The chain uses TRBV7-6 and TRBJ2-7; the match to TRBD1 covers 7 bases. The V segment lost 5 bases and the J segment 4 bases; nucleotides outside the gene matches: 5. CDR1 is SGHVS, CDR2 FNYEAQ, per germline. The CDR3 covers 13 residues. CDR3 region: CASSEGQLYEQYF. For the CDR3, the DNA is TGTGCCAGCAGCGAGGGACAGTTATACGAGCAGTACTTC.

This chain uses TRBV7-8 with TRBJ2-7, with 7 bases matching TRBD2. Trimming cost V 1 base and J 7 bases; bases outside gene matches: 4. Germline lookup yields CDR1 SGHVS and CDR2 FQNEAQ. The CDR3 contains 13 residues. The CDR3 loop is CASSLVGREEQYF. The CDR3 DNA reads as TGTGCCAGCAGCTTAGTGGGGAGGGAAGAGCAGTACTTC.

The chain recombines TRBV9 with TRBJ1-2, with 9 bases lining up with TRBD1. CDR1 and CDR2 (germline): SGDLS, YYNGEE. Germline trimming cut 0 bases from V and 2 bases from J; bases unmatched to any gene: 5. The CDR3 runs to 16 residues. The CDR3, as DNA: TGTGCCAGCAGCGTAGCGTTAGACAGGGGGAACTATGGCTACACCTTC. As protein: CASSVALDRGNYGYTF.

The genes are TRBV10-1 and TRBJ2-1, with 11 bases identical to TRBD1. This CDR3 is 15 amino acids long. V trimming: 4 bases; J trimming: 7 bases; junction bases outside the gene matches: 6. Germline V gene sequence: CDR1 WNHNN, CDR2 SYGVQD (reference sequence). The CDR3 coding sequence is TGCGCCAGCAGTGGTGGACAGGGGGCCAGGAATGAGCAGTTCTTC. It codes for CASSGGQGARNEQFF.

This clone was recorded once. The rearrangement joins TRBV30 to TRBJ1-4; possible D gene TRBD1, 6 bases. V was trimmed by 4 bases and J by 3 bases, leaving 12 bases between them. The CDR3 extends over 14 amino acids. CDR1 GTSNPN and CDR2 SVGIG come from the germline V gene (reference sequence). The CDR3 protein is CAWNLQGANEKLFF. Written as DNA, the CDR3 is TGTGCCTGGAACCTACAGGGAGCTAATGAAAAACTGTTTTTT. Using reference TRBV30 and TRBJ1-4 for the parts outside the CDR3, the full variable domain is SQTIHQWPATLVQPVGSPLSLECTVEGTSNPNLYWYRQAAGRGLQLLFYSVGIGQISSEVPQNLSASRPQDRQFILSSKKLLLSDSGFYLCAWNLQGANEKLFFGSGTQLSVL.

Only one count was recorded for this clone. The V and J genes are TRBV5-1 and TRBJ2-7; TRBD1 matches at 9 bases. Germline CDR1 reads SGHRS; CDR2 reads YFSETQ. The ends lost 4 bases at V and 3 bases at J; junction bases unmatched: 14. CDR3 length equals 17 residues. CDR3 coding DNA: TGCGCCAGCAGCCGGGACAGGGCAAAGGGGGATTTCTACGAGCAGTACTTC. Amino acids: CASSRDRAKGDFYEQYF.

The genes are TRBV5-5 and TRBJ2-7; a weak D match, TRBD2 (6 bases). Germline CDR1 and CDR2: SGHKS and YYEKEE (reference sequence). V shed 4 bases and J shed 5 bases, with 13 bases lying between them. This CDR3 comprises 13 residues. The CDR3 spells CASSLARRDEQYF. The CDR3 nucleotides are TGTGCCAGCAGCCTTGCCCGGAGGGACGAGCAGTACTTC.

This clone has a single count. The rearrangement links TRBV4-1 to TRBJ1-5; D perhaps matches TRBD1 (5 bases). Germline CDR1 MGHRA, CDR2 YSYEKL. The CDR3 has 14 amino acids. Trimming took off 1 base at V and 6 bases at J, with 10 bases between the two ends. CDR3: CASSQVGRAQPQHF. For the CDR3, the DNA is TGCGCCAGCAGCCAAGTGGGCAGGGCTCAGCCCCAGCATTTT.

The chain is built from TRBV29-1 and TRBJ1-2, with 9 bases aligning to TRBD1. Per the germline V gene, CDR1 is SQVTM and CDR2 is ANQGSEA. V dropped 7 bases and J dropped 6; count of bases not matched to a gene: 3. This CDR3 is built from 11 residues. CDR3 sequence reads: CSGRTGDGYTF. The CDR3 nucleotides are TGCAGCGGACGGACAGGGGATGGCTACACCTTC.

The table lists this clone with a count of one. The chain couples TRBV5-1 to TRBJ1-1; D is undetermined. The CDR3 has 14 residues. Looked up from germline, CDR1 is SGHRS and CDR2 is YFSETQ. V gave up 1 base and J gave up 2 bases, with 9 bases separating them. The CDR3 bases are TGCGCCAGCAGCTTGCCAGGTGTTAACACTGAAGCTTTCTTT. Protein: CASSLPGVNTEAFF. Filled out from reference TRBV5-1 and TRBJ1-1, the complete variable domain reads KAGVTQTPRYLIKTRGQQVTLSCSPISGHRSVSWYQQTPGQGLQFLFEYFSETQRNKGNFPGRFSGRQFSNSRSEMNVSTLELGDSALYLCASSLPGVNTEAFFGQGTRLTVV.

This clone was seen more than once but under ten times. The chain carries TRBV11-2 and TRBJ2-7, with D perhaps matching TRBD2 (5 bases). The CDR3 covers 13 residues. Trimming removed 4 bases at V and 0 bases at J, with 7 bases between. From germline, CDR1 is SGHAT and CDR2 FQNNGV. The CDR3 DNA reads TGTGCCAGCAGCTATGGGAGCTCCTACGAGCAGTACTTC. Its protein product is CASSYGSSYEQYF.

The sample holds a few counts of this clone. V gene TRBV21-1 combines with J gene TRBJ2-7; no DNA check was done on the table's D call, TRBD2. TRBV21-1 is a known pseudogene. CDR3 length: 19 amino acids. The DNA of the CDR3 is TGTGCCAGCAGCAAAGCGCTCGAAGGGACTAGCGGGCCAACCTACGAGCAGTACTTC. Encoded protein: CASSKALEGTSGPTYEQYF.

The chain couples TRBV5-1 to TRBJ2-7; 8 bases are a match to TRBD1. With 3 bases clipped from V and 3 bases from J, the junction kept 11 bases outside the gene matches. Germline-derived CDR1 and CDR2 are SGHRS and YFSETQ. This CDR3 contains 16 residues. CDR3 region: CASSSSPDRGLYEQYF. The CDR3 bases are TGCGCCAGCAGCTCCTCCCCAGACAGGGGTCTCTACGAGCAGTACTTC.

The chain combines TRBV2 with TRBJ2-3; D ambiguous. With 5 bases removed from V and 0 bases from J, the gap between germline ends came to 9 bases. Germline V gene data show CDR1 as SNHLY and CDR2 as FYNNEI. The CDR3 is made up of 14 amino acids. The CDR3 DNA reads TGTGCCAGCAGTTGGTTAACTAGCACAGATACGCAGTATTTT. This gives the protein CASSWLTSTDTQYF.

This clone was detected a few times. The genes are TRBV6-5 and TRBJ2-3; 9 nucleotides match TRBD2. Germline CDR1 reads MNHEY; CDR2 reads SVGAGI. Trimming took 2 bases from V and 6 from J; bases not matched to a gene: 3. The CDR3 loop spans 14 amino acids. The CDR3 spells CASSYLAGPDTQYF. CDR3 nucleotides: TGTGCCAGCAGTTACCTAGCGGGACCTGATACGCAGTATTTT.

The CDR3: CASSSGTGGGGYTF. CDR3 DNA: TGTGCCAGCTCGTCCGGGACAGGGGGTGGAGGCTACACCTTC. The J gene is TRBJ1-2, the V gene TRBV18; TRBD1 matches 11 bases. J gave up 8 bases and V 6 bases, and 8 bases lay outside the gene matches. CDR3 length: 14 residues. CDR1 and CDR2 (germline): KGHSH, LQKENI.

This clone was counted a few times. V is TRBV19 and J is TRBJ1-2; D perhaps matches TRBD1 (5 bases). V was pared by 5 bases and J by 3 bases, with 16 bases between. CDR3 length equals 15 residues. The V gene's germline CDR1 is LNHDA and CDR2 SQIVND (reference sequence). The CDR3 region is CASSGDFIEDYGYTF. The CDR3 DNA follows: TGTGCCAGTAGTGGGGACTTTATCGAGGACTATGGCTACACCTTC.

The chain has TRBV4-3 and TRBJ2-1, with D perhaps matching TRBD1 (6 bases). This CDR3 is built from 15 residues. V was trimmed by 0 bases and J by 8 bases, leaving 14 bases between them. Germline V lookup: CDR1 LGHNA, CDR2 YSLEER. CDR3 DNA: TGCGCCAGCAGCCAAGAACGATACAGGGTACATGAGCAGTTCTTC. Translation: CASSQERYRVHEQFF.

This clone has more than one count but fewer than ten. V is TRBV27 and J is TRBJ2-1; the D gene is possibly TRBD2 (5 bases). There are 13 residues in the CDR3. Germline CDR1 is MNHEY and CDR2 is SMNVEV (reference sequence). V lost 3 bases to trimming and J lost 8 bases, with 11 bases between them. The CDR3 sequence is CASSFERADEQFF. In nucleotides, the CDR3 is TGTGCCAGCAGTTTCGAGAGGGCGGATGAGCAGTTCTTC.

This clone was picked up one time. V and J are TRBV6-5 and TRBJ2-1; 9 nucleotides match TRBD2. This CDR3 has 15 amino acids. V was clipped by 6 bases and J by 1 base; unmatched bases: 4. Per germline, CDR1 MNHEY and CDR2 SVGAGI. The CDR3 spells CASSRSGSSYNEQFF. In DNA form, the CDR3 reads TGTGCCAGCAGCCGTAGCGGGAGTTCCTACAATGAGCAGTTCTTC.

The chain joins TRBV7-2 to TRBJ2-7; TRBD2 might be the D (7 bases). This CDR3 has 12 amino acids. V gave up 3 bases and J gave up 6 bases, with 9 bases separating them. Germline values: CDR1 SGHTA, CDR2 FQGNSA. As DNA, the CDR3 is TGTGCCAGCAGCTTGGGGGGGCGCGAGCAGTACTTC. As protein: CASSLGGREQYF.

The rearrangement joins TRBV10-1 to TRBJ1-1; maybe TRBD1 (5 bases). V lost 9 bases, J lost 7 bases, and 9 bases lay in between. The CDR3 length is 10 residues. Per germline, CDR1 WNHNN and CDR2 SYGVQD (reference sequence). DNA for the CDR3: TGCGCCAGACTCGACAGTGAAGCTTTCTTT. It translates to CARLDSEAFF.

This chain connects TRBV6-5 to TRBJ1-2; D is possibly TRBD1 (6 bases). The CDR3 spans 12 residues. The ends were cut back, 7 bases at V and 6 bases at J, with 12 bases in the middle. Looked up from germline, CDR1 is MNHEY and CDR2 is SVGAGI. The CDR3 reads CASISTGNGYTF. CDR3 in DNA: TGTGCCAGCATTTCCACAGGGAATGGCTACACCTTC.